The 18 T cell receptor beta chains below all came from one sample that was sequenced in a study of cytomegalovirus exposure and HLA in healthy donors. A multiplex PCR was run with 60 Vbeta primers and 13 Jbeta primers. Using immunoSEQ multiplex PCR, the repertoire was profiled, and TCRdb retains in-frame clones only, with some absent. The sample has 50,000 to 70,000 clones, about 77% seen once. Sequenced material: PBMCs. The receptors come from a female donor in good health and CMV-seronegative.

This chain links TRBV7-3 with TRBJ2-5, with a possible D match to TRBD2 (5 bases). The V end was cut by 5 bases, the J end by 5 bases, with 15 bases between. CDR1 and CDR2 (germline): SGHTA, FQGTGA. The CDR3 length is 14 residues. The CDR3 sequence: CASSPSGVSETQYF. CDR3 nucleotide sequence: TGTGCCAGCAGCCCCTCCGGGGTGAGCGAGACCCAGTACTTC.

Here the CDR3 reads CASTVGGNTDTQYF. The CDR3 DNA reads TGCGCCAGCACCGTCGGGGGGAACACAGATACGCAGTATTTT. The rearrangement joins TRBV5-1 to TRBJ2-3; 7 bases align to TRBD2. The CDR3 extends over 14 amino acids. Germline CDR1 and CDR2: SGHRS and YFSETQ. Trimming cost V 6 bases and J 2 bases; bases outside gene matches: 6.

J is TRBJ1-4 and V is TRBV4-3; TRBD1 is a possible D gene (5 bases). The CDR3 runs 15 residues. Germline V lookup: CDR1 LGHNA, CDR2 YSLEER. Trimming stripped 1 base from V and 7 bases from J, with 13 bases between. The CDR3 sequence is CASSQGAGLTEKLFF. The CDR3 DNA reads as TGCGCCAGCAGCCAAGGTGCGGGGCTAACTGAAAAACTGTTTTTT.

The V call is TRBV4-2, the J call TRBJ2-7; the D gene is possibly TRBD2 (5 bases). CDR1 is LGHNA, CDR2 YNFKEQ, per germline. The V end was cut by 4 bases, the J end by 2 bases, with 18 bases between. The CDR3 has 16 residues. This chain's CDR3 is CASSPPGGKWAYEQYF. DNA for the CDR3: TGTGCCAGCAGCCCACCAGGAGGCAAATGGGCCTACGAGCAGTACTTC.

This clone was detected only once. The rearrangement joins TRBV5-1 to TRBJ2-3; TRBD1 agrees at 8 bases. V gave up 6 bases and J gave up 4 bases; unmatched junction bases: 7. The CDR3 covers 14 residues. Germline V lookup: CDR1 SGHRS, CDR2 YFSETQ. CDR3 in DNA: TGCGCCAGCACCGTAGGGACAGGTTCAGATACGCAGTATTTT. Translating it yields CASTVGTGSDTQYF.

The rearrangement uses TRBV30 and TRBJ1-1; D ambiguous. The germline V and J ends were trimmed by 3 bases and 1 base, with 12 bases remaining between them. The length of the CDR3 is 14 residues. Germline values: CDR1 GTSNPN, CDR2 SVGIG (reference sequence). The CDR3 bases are TGTGCCTGGAGAAGGGAGAGGGCGAACACTGAAGCTTTCTTT. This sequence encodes CAWRRERANTEAFF.

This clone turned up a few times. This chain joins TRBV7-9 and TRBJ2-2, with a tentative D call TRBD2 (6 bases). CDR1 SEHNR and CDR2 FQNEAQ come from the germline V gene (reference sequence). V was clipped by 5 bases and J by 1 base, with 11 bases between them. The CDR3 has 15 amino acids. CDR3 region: CASSLRRGNTGELFF. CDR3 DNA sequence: TGTGCCAGCAGCCTTAGGCGGGGGAACACCGGGGAGCTGTTTTTT.

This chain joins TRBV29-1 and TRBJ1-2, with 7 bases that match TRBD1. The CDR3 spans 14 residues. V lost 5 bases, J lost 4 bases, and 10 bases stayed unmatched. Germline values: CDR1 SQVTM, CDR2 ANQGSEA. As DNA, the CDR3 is TGCAGCGTTCGTCAGGCAGGGGGTTCCTATGGCTACACCTTC. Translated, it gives CSVRQAGGSYGYTF.

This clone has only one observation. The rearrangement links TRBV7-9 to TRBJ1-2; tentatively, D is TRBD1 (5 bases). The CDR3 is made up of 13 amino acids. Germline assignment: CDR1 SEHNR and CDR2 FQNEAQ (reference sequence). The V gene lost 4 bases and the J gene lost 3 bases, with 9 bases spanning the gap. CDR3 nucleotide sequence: TGTGCCAGCAGCTCCTGGGGGGACTATGGCTACACCTTC. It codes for CASSSWGDYGYTF.

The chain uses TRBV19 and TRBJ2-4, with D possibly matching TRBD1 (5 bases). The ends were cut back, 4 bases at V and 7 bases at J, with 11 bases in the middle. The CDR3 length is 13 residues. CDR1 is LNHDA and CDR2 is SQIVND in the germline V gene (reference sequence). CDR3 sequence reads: CASSTRTRNIQYF. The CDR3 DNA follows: TGTGCCAGTAGTACCCGGACAAGGAACATTCAGTACTTC.

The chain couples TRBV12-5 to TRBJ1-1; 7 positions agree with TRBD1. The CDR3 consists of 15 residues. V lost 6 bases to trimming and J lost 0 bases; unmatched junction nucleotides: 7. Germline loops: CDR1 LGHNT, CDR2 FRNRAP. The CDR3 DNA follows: TGTGCTAGTGGGGTGGTAGGGGGCGTGAACACTGAAGCTTTCTTT. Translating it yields CASGVVGGVNTEAFF.

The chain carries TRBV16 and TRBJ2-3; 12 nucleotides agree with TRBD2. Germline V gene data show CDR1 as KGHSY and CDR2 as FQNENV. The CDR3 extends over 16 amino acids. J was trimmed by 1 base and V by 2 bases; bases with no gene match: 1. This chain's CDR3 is CASSQRLAGGTDTQYF. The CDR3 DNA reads TGTGCCAGCAGCCAACGACTAGCGGGGGGCACAGATACGCAGTATTTT.

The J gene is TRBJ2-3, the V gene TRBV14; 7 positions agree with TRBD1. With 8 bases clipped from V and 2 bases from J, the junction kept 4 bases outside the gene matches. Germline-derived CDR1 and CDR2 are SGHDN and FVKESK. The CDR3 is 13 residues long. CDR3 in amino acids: CASSGQFTDTQYF. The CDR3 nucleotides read TGTGCCAGCTCGGGACAGTTCACAGATACGCAGTATTTT.

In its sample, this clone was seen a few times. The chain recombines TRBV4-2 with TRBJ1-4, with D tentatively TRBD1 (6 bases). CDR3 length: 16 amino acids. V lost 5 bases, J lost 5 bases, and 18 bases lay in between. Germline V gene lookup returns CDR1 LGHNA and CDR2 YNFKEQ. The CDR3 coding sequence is TGTGCCAGCAGCAAACTCACGGGACACCTAAATGAAAAACTGTTTTTT. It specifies CASSKLTGHLNEKLFF.

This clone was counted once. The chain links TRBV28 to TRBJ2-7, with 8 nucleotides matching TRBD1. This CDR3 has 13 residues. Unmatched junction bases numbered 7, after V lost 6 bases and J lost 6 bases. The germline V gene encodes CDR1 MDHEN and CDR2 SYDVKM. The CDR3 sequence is CASSQDRVGEQYF. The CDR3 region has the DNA TGTGCCAGCAGCCAGGACAGGGTTGGCGAGCAGTACTTC.

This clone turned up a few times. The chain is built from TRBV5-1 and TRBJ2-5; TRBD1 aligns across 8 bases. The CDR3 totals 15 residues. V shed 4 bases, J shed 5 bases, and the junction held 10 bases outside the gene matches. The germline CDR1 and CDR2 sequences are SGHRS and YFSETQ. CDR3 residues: CASSIGQGDIETQYF. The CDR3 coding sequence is TGCGCCAGCAGCATAGGACAGGGAGATATTGAGACCCAGTACTTC.

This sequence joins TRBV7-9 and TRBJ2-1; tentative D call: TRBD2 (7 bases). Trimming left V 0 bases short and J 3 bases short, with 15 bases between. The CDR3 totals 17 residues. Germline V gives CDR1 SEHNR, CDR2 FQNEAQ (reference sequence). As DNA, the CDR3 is TGTGCCAGCAGCTTAGCCCCAAGGGGGGGCCACTACAATGAGCAGTTCTTC. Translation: CASSLAPRGGHYNEQFF.

CDR3 in amino acids: CSVESAGGPYNEQFF. The CDR3 DNA reads as TGCAGCGTTGAATCAGCGGGGGGCCCCTACAATGAGCAGTTCTTC. The rearrangement joins TRBV29-1 to TRBJ2-1; TRBD2 matches at 9 bases. The V segment lost 2 bases and the J segment 2 bases; nucleotides outside the gene matches: 4. Germline V CDR1 and CDR2: SQVTM, ANQGSEA. There are 15 residues in the CDR3.